Presented here are 26 T cell receptor beta chains from one specimen sequenced in a study of blood T cell repertoires in COVID-19. TCRdb keeps only in-frame clones here, not all; method: immunoSEQ multiplex PCR. The sample consists of approximately 500,000 clones, around nine tenths of them appearing once. The source material was peripheral blood. Source of these receptors: a woman aged 45-65 years with COVID-19, enrolled during active disease.

This chain connects TRBV5-1 to TRBJ1-1; 7 nucleotides agree with TRBD1. The CDR3 has 16 residues. In germline, CDR1 is SGHRS, CDR2 YFSETQ. The V gene end was trimmed by 4 bases and the J gene end by 2 bases; junction bases not matched to a gene: 11. The CDR3: CASSLSTGIANTEAFF. The CDR3 region has the DNA TGCGCCAGCAGCCTTTCGACAGGGATAGCCAACACTGAAGCTTTCTTT.

The rearrangement uses TRBV5-5 and TRBJ2-7; the D gene is possibly TRBD1 (6 bases). V lost 1 base, J lost 3 bases, and 11 bases lay in between. The germline gives CDR1 SGHKS, CDR2 YYEKEE (reference sequence). This CDR3 spans 14 amino acids. In DNA, the CDR3 is TGTGCCAGCAGCTTGTTGGGGGCGAGCTACGAGCAGTACTTC. The encoded protein is CASSLLGASYEQYF.

The CDR3 DNA reads TGTGCCAGCAGCCCAAGCGGGGGGACAGATACGCAGTATTTT. It yields the protein CASSPSGGTDTQYF. The V and J genes are TRBV11-2 and TRBJ2-3, with 9 bases fitting TRBD2. The CDR3 is made up of 14 amino acids. The ends lost 5 bases at V and 3 bases at J; junction bases unmatched: 3. Germline assignment: CDR1 SGHAT and CDR2 FQNNGV.

The CDR3 sequence: CASSGTTGSTDTQYF. CDR3 nucleotides: TGTGCCAGCAGCGGAACGACAGGGAGCACAGATACGCAGTATTTT. The chain joins TRBV9 to TRBJ2-3; 7 positions agree with TRBD1. V was clipped by 3 bases and J by 0 bases; unmatched bases: 4. Germline CDR1 SGDLS, CDR2 YYNGEE. The CDR3 is made up of 15 amino acids.

The chain recombines TRBV5-1 with TRBJ1-2; no reliable D call. V was clipped by 0 bases and J by 8 bases, with 23 bases between them. Germline CDR1 reads SGHRS; CDR2 reads YFSETQ. The CDR3 runs 17 residues. The CDR3 sequence: CASSLDGVPWTTAGYTF. The CDR3 coding sequence is TGCGCCAGCAGCTTGGACGGGGTCCCCTGGACTACTGCCGGCTACACCTTC.

The CDR3 here is CASRATASYSNQPQHF. The CDR3 coding sequence is TGTGCCAGCAGAGCAACAGCCTCCTATAGCAATCAGCCCCAGCATTTT. The V and J genes are TRBV27 and TRBJ1-5; D not certain. Germline lookup yields CDR1 MNHEY and CDR2 SMNVEV (reference sequence). The CDR3 totals 16 residues. V dropped 6 bases and J dropped 0 bases, with 15 bases sitting between them.

This clone showed up just once. The V gene is TRBV2, the J gene TRBJ1-1; TRBD1 is a possible D gene (5 bases). The CDR3 is 13 residues long. Per germline, CDR1 SNHLY and CDR2 FYNNEI. V shed 4 bases and J shed 7 bases, with 13 bases lying between them. CDR3 bases: TGTGCCAGCAGTGTCGGGGGAGCGGGTGAAGCTTTCTTT. Translation gives CASSVGGAGEAFF.

The rearrangement links TRBV5-1 to TRBJ1-3; 9 positions agree with TRBD1. The V gene's germline CDR1 is SGHRS and CDR2 YFSETQ. The CDR3 totals 15 residues. The V and J ends lost 4 bases and 7 bases, in that order; junction bases with no gene match: 9. CDR3 amino acids: CASSPGTGLENTIYF. The CDR3 DNA sequence: TGCGCCAGCAGCCCTGGGACAGGGCTGGAGAACACCATATATTTT.

This rearrangement joins TRBV18 to TRBJ1-1, with D hard to call. Germline V gene data show CDR1 as KGHSH and CDR2 as LQKENI. The CDR3 contains 15 residues. V lost 3 bases, J lost 0 bases, and 11 bases lay in between. CDR3 sequence: CASSPNTRVNTEAFF. The DNA of the CDR3 is TGTGCCAGCTCACCGAATACGCGGGTGAACACTGAAGCTTTCTTT.

V gene TRBV2 combines with J gene TRBJ1-4; D not certain. This CDR3 is 15 amino acids long. V was trimmed by 1 base and J by 8 bases, leaving 14 bases between them. Per the germline V gene, CDR1 is SNHLY and CDR2 is FYNNEI. CDR3 in DNA: TGTGCCAGCAGTGAAGAAGGAGGGTACGGAGAAAAACTGTTTTTT. Its translation is CASSEEGGYGEKLFF.

This chain links TRBV10-3 with TRBJ2-7; 11 positions match TRBD1. V was clipped by 5 bases and J by 2 bases; unmatched bases: 8. The CDR3 has 16 residues. Germline loops: CDR1 ENHRY, CDR2 SYGVKD. The CDR3 nucleotides are TGTGCCATCAGTCCAAGGGGGACAGGGGGAACCTACGAGCAGTACTTC. As protein: CAISPRGTGGTYEQYF.

V usage is TRBV2 and J usage is TRBJ2-1, with TRBD2 matching over 9 bases. The CDR3 is 16 amino acids. The V gene's germline CDR1 is SNHLY and CDR2 FYNNEI. Germline trimming cut 4 bases from V and 3 bases from J; bases unmatched to any gene: 7. The CDR3 loop reads CASSVGRGGIYNEQFF. The CDR3 region has the DNA TGTGCCAGCAGTGTGGGGCGGGGGGGGATCTACAATGAGCAGTTCTTC.

The V call is TRBV7-9, the J call TRBJ2-1, with D unresolved. The length of the CDR3 is 14 residues. Germline CDR1 is SEHNR and CDR2 is FQNEAQ (reference sequence). Trimming cost V 3 bases and J 10 bases, with 16 bases left between them. CDR3 amino acids: CASSFVTFGREQFF. The CDR3 bases are TGTGCCAGCAGCTTTGTGACTTTTGGAAGGGAGCAGTTCTTC. Looking up the rest from reference TRBV7-9 and TRBJ2-1 gives the full variable domain: DTGVSQNPRHKITKRGQNVTFRCDPISEHNRLYWYRQTLGQGPEFLTYFQNEAQLEKSRLLSDRFSAERPKGSFSTLEIQRTEQGDSAMYLCASSFVTFGREQFFGPGTRLTVL.

This clone has a handful of counts. This chain joins TRBV9 and TRBJ1-5, with D possibly matching TRBD1 (5 bases). Between the trimmed V and J ends, which lost 0 bases and 10 bases, there was a span of 11 bases. Germline CDR1 and CDR2: SGDLS and YYNGEE. The CDR3 covers 13 residues. In DNA, the CDR3 is TGTGCCAGCAGCGTAGAAGGTCAGGGACCCCAGCATTTT. Protein product: CASSVEGQGPQHF.

V and J are TRBV7-9 and TRBJ2-2, with 8 bases matching TRBD2. Looked up from germline, CDR1 is SEHNR and CDR2 is FQNEAQ (reference sequence). V was pared by 2 bases and J by 4 bases, with 3 bases of the junction left unmatched. The CDR3 has 15 amino acids. CDR3 coding DNA: TGTGCCAGCAGCTTACGGGGGGGCGGCACCGGGGAGCTGTTTTTT. Translating gives CASSLRGGGTGELFF.

The V gene is TRBV5-4, the J gene TRBJ2-1; perhaps TRBD2 as D (5 bases). The germline gives CDR1 SGHNT, CDR2 YYREEE (reference sequence). This CDR3 comprises 12 residues. Between the trimmed V and J ends, which lost 0 bases and 8 bases, there was a span of 6 bases. The CDR3 region is CASSLGRDEQFF. The CDR3 DNA sequence: TGTGCCAGCAGCTTGGGGCGGGATGAGCAGTTCTTC. The complete variable domain, with remaining parts taken from reference TRBV5-4 and TRBJ2-1, reads ETGVTQSPTHLIKTRGQQVTLRCSSQSGHNTVSWYQQALGQGPQFIFQYYREEENGRGNFPPRFSGLQFPNYSSELNVNALELDDSALYLCASSLGRDEQFFGPGTRLTVL.

V and J are TRBV5-1 and TRBJ1-1; D is perhaps TRBD1 (5 bases). Trimming took off 0 bases at V and 2 bases at J, with 11 bases between the two ends. The CDR3 runs 15 residues. From germline, CDR1 is SGHRS and CDR2 YFSETQ. DNA for the CDR3: TGCGCCAGCAGCTTGGCGGCAGGGTTTAACACTGAAGCTTTCTTT. Amino acids: CASSLAAGFNTEAFF.

V and J are TRBV28 and TRBJ2-4; 7 bases align to TRBD1. CDR1 and CDR2 (germline): MDHEN, SYDVKM. Trimming at V came to 5 bases and at J to 0 bases, leaving 4 bases not matched to a gene. CDR3 length equals 15 residues. DNA for the CDR3: TGTGCCAGCAGTGACGGACAGGTAGCCAAAAACATTCAGTACTTC. It encodes CASSDGQVAKNIQYF.

This chain joins TRBV2 and TRBJ2-3; 9 positions agree with TRBD1. From germline, CDR1 is SNHLY and CDR2 FYNNEI. The J segment lost 4 bases and the V segment lost 5 bases, leaving 4 bases of the junction unmatched. The CDR3 has 14 amino acids. This CDR3 is CASSPGTGSDTQYF. As DNA, the CDR3 is TGTGCCAGCAGTCCCGGGACAGGGTCAGATACGCAGTATTTT. The whole variable domain, remainder taken from reference TRBV2 and TRBJ2-3, is EPEVTQTPSHQVTQMGQEVILRCVPISNHLYFYWYRQILGQKVEFLVSFYNNEISEKSEIFDDQFSVERPDGSNFTLKIRSTKLEDSAMYFCASSPGTGSDTQYFGPGTRLTVL.

This sequence joins TRBV6-2 or TRBV6-3 and TRBJ1-2; perhaps TRBD1 as D (5 bases). V was trimmed by 6 bases and J by 3 bases, leaving 14 bases between them. The CDR3 contains 14 residues. Germline CDR1 reads MNHEY; CDR2 reads SVGEGT. The CDR3, as DNA: TGTGCCAGCAGCACCAGAAGGGGCTACTATGGCTACACCTTC. Protein sequence: CASSTRRGYYGYTF.

This chain links TRBV24-1 with TRBJ2-2, with a possible D match to TRBD1 (6 bases). CDR1 and CDR2 (germline): KGHDR, SFDVKD. The V gene lost 3 bases and the J gene lost 9 bases, with 10 bases spanning the gap. There are 13 residues in the CDR3. CDR3 DNA sequence: TGTGCCACCAGTGATCCAGGGGCCCGGGAGCTGTTTTTT. It is translated as CATSDPGARELFF.

The chain couples TRBV28 to TRBJ1-2, with D unresolved. Germline CDR1 reads MDHEN; CDR2 reads SYDVKM. This CDR3 region has 14 residues. V was shortened by 6 bases and J by 9 bases, with 20 bases between the two germline ends. In DNA, the CDR3 is TGTGCCAGCAGCCCTCCCGGGGTTTTAAGGAGCTACACCTTC. Its protein product is CASSPPGVLRSYTF.

This clone was counted only a few times. This chain uses TRBV5-1 with TRBJ1-6, with 7 bases matching TRBD1. This CDR3 comprises 15 residues. V trimming: 2 bases; J trimming: 9 bases; junction bases outside the gene matches: 8. Germline-derived CDR1 and CDR2 are SGHRS and YFSETQ. DNA for the CDR3: TGCGCCAGCAGCTTCCAAGCAGGGGGAGGTTCACCCCTCCACTTT. Translated, it gives CASSFQAGGGSPLHF.

The rearrangement uses TRBV2 and TRBJ1-3, with unresolved D. CDR3 length: 16 amino acids. Per germline, CDR1 SNHLY and CDR2 FYNNEI. V was trimmed by 7 bases and J by 0 bases, leaving 16 bases between them. As DNA, the CDR3 is TGTGCCAGCACCCCCATACGCGGCAGCTCTGGAAACACCATATATTTT. This codes for CASTPIRGSSGNTIYF.

V is TRBV28 and J is TRBJ2-7, with D hard to call. V dropped 8 bases and J dropped 6 bases, with 17 bases sitting between them. The germline gives CDR1 MDHEN, CDR2 SYDVKM. This CDR3 is built from 13 residues. DNA for the CDR3: TGTGCCAGCTATGGCAATTTGGGCTTCGAGCAGTACTTC. Translation: CASYGNLGFEQYF.

In its sample, this clone was seen a few times. The V and J genes are TRBV19 and TRBJ2-1, with 10 bases identical to TRBD1. After removal of 4 bases from V and 6 bases from J, the junction contained 0 bases not matched to a gene. From germline, CDR1 is LNHDA and CDR2 SQIVND (reference sequence). This CDR3 region has 13 residues. The CDR3 DNA reads as TGTGCCAGTAGTAGGGACAGGGGCAATGAGCAGTTCTTC. This gives the protein CASSRDRGNEQFF.